A single sample is the source of the 8 T cell receptor beta chains below, sequenced in a study of cytomegalovirus exposure and HLA in healthy donors. Use of 60 Vbeta and 13 Jbeta primers characterized the PCR. Libraries were prepared by immunoSEQ multiplex PCR; TCRdb keeps only in-frame clonotypes and omits some of them. The sample includes some 110,000 clones, approximately 80% seen only once; the top ten take around 1.3%. Sequenced input: PBMCs. These receptors came from a man aged 25 to 40 in good health and CMV-seronegative.

The V gene is TRBV7-6, the J gene TRBJ2-3; 8 nucleotides align to TRBD2. With V trimmed by 1 base and J by 2 bases, 5 bases remained unmatched. The CDR3 runs to 16 residues. Germline-derived CDR1 and CDR2 are SGHVS and FNYEAQ. Here the CDR3 DNA reads TGTGCCAGCAGCTTAGAAGGCGGGGGGATCACAGATACGCAGTATTTT. It codes for CASSLEGGGITDTQYF. Full variable domain (rest looked up from reference TRBV7-6 and TRBJ2-3): GAGVSQSPRYKVTKRGQDVALRCDPISGHVSLYWYRQALGQGPEFLTYFNYEAQQDKSGLPNDRFSAERPEGSISTLTIQRTEQRDSAMYRCASSLEGGGITDTQYFGPGTRLTVL.

The chain recombines TRBV29-1 with TRBJ2-1, with 12 bases that match TRBD2. From germline, CDR1 is SQVTM and CDR2 ANQGSEA. The CDR3 consists of 14 residues. The V and J ends lost 4 bases and 9 bases, in that order; junction bases with no gene match: 7. CDR3 region: CSVVSSGGAREQFF. CDR3 nucleotides: TGCAGCGTTGTCTCTAGCGGGGGGGCTCGTGAGCAGTTCTTC.

The gene calls are TRBV4-3 and TRBJ1-3; D is unresolved. Germline-derived CDR1 and CDR2 are LGHNA and YSLEER. V gave up 0 bases and J gave up 0 bases, with 6 bases separating them. CDR3 length: 15 amino acids. The CDR3 region has the DNA TGCGCCAGCAGCCAAGAGACAAGCTCTGGAAACACCATATATTTT. Protein sequence: CASSQETSSGNTIYF.

The V call is TRBV6-1, the J call TRBJ2-7; 9 bases are shared with TRBD2. This CDR3 contains 15 residues. Germline V CDR1 and CDR2: MNHNS, SASEGT. V dropped 1 base and J dropped 2; count of bases not matched to a gene: 3. The CDR3 DNA follows: TGTGCCAGCAGTGAAGAGACTAGCGGACCCTACGAGCAGTACTTC. This sequence encodes CASSEETSGPYEQYF.

The rearrangement uses TRBV10-3 and TRBJ2-7; D may be TRBD1 (6 bases). Germline CDR1 ENHRY, CDR2 SYGVKD. The CDR3 is 12 residues long. V was cut by 2 bases and J by 9 bases, with 11 bases left in between. The CDR3 sequence is CAISELQGAQYF. The CDR3 DNA sequence: TGTGCCATCAGTGAGCTACAGGGTGCGCAGTACTTC.

This clone was observed a single time. The chain employs TRBV28 and TRBJ1-3; TRBD1 agrees at 7 bases. CDR3 length equals 16 residues. Germline assignment: CDR1 MDHEN and CDR2 SYDVKM. The trim removed 5 bases at V and 1 base at J, leaving 8 bases unmatched. The CDR3 DNA is TGTGCCAGCAGTGGAGGGACAGAACCATCTGGAAACACCATATATTTT. Residues: CASSGGTEPSGNTIYF.

This clone was seen a few times. This chain connects TRBV5-5 to TRBJ2-5; 9 bases fit TRBD1. The CDR3 runs 15 residues. Germline CDR1 is SGHKS and CDR2 is YYEKEE (reference sequence). V gave up 0 bases and J gave up 3 bases; unmatched junction bases: 3. CDR3 nucleotides: TGTGCCAGCAGCTTGGGAGGGACAGGGAAAGAGACCCAGTACTTC. Translating it yields CASSLGGTGKETQYF.

The chain uses TRBV5-5 and TRBJ1-1; D perhaps matches TRBD1 (6 bases). Trimming removed 0 bases at V and 3 bases at J, with 15 bases between. CDR3 length: 16 amino acids. Germline V lookup: CDR1 SGHKS, CDR2 YYEKEE (reference sequence). The CDR3, as DNA: TGTGCCAGCAGCTTGGGACAGGCCTATTGGGACACTGAAGCTTTCTTT. Translation gives CASSLGQAYWDTEAFF.